These T cell receptor beta chains were read from a single sample in a study of monozygotic twins with inflammatory bowel disease. After re-calling the 5' RACE reads, TCRdb lists one entry per CDR3 protein, DNA absent. There are about 160,000 distinct CDR3 sequences in the sample, with around 6.8% held by the top ten. The sample consisted of blood. These receptors originate from a human donor with ulcerative colitis or Crohn's disease, or a healthy co-twin of an affected twin (not recorded which). Each CDR3 is given with its conserved first and last residue.

v_call,j_call,cdr3_aa
TRBV21-1,TRBJ1-2,CASIVFSMVHGYTF
TRBV2,TRBJ2-7,CASRPRTSTNEQYF
TRBV12-3/TRBV12-4,TRBJ1-6,CASGDSGSPLHF
TRBV20-1,TRBJ1-4,CSASKTGANEKLFF
TRBV5-1,TRBJ2-7,CASGAGGWGDEQYF
TRBV5-1,TRBJ1-5,CASSFSGQGNQPQHF
TRBV19,TRBJ2-2,CASTLLGTGAGTGELFF
TRBV10-3,TRBJ2-7,CAISDTHTPNYEQYF
TRBV19,TRBJ2-4,CASSISDRAGNIQYF
TRBV20-1,TRBJ2-2,CSAREIGTTNTGELFF
TRBV11-2,TRBJ1-1,CASSFVGRTEAFF
TRBV20-1,TRBJ2-5,CSASSLDRASQETQYF
TRBV20-1,TRBJ2-7,CSGSERGVATGQLKVQYF
TRBV18,TRBJ1-1,CASSPPEGVVAFF
TRBV5-1,TRBJ2-5,CASSYQTGVETQYF
TRBV20-1,TRBJ2-7,CSATRGLTYEQYF
TRBV20-1,TRBJ1-2,CSARGGGQGGGYTF
TRBV4-3,TRBJ2-4,CASSQLRTKNIQYF
TRBV7-2,TRBJ1-1,CASILLPTGNTEAFF
TRBV27,TRBJ1-3,CASSHYPGRGNTIYF
TRBV20-1,TRBJ2-5,CSAERPGEETQYF
TRBV6-1,TRBJ2-2,CASRRTGGTGELFF
TRBV20-1,TRBJ2-5,CSASLLAGGRGTQYF
TRBV29-1,TRBJ1-4,CSVEEDSQKLFF
TRBV6-5,TRBJ1-2,CASSYTRKDVNYGYTF
TRBV9,TRBJ2-2,CASSTWGPAGELFF
TRBV24-1,TRBJ2-2,CATSARFGELFF
TRBV20-1,TRBJ2-2,CSATRPGGPGELFF
TRBV20-1,TRBJ2-6,CSAAGLAGGSYSGANVLTF
TRBV5-1,TRBJ2-2,CASSLTVNTGELFF
TRBV5-1,TRBJ1-1,CASSFGGAAEAFF
TRBV5-4,TRBJ2-1,CASSSSGRPYNEQFF
TRBV20-1,TRBJ2-1,CSGASGSWNEQFF
TRBV5-1,TRBJ2-1,CASSLGPGDEQFF
TRBV27,TRBJ2-1,CASSKGSNEQFF
TRBV5-5,TRBJ1-5,CASSWRGRTNQPQHF
TRBV20-1,TRBJ1-1,CSALDRPGAFF
TRBV13,TRBJ1-1,CASSLALMNTEAFF
TRBV5-1,TRBJ1-5,CASSFDSDQPQHF
TRBV4-3,TRBJ1-3,CASSQLGLSGNTIYF
TRBV7-8,TRBJ1-6,CASSFTGQGYNSPLHF
TRBV28,TRBJ1-6,CASFKQGGYSPLHF
TRBV3-1,TRBJ1-2,CASSHRTGGYGYTF
TRBV5-1,TRBJ2-7,CASSLGGQSSYEQYF
TRBV12-3/TRBV12-4,TRBJ2-1,CASTEYNEQFF
TRBV18,TRBJ2-7,CASSPNGQGPSYEQYF
TRBV28,TRBJ2-5,CASRALAGTRETQYF
TRBV20-1,TRBJ2-7,CSARDRIHEQYF
TRBV7-3,TRBJ2-6,CASSPVVSGANVLTF